These T cell receptor beta chains were read from a single sample in a study of identical twins. TCRdb recomputed calls from the 5' RACE reads with MiXCR, one row per CDR3 protein. The data contain approximately 350,000 distinct CDR3 sequences, around an eighth of them singletons. The same sample was also used in a study of yellow fever vaccine responses in identical twins.

The sequenced sample was CD8+ T cells sorted from blood. The source of these receptors is a woman aged 18 to 35 in good health. Each CDR3 is given with its conserved first and last residue. The order of the fields is clone size, J gene, D gene, V gene, CDR3 DNA, CDR3 protein. D genes are given only for firm matches. Clone size appears in some rows only: once, few, many, or a class for an expanded clone.

few TRBJ2-7 - TRBV7-9 TGTGCCAGCAGCCCAGCCAACGGACGGGGGACCTACGAGCAGTACTTC CASSPANGRGTYEQYF
few TRBJ2-3 - TRBV28 TGTGCCAGCAGTCCTGACGAAGGCCGGCCAGATACGCAGTATTTT CASSPDEGRPDTQYF
- TRBJ2-3 - TRBV6-2/TRBV6-3 TGTGCCACCACTGAGCGAGGGGCAGATACGCAGTATTTT CATTERGADTQYF
- TRBJ2-3 - TRBV5-6 TGTGCCAGCAGCTATTCGTACTTGGGACCAGTCGTTAGGGCCCTGGCAGATACGCAGTATTTT CASSYSYLGPVVRALADTQYF
few TRBJ2-3 - TRBV6-1 TGTGCCAGCAGTGAAGCTGGTGGCGGGGCTAGCACAGATACGCAGTATTTT CASSEAGGGASTDTQYF
- TRBJ2-5 - TRBV6-5 TGTGCCAGCAGTTACGCGGACGGCCAAGAGACCCAGTACTTC CASSYADGQETQYF
many TRBJ1-1 TRBD1 TRBV6-4 TGTGCCAGCAGTGACTCCCCGGACAGGGGGACTGAAGCTTTCTTT CASSDSPDRGTEAFF
- TRBJ2-2 TRBD1 TRBV7-9 TGTGCCAGCAGCTTATCCGACAGGGGGCTCGGGGAGCTGTTTTTT CASSLSDRGLGELFF
- TRBJ2-1 TRBD1 TRBV7-8 TGTGCCAGCAGCTCAGGGACAGGGGGATCAGCGGGAGTAGGTGACAATGAGCAGTTCTTC CASSSGTGGSAGVGDNEQFF
few TRBJ2-1 TRBD2 TRBV12-3/TRBV12-4 TGTGCCAGCAGTACCCCACCGGGACTAGCGGGAGGGCCCTTCTACAATGAGCAGTTCTTC CASSTPPGLAGGPFYNEQFF
few TRBJ2-1 TRBD2 TRBV27 TGTGCCAGCAACAATGGGGAGGGAGTAGGCAATGAGCAGTTCTTC CASNNGEGVGNEQFF
many TRBJ2-1 TRBD2 TRBV13 TGTGCCAGCAGCTTATCGGGACTAGCGGGAGTAGGCAATGAGCAGTTCTTC CASSLSGLAGVGNEQFF
few TRBJ2-3 - TRBV29-1 TGCAGCGTTGAGGTCCCCTACACAGATACGCAGTATTTT CSVEVPYTDTQYF
many TRBJ2-1 - TRBV20-1 TGCAGTGCTAGAGATTACGGCAGCTCCTACAATGAGCAGTTCTTC CSARDYGSSYNEQFF
- TRBJ2-1 TRBD2 TRBV20-1 TGCAGTGCTAGGGGCGGGACTAGCGGGGGGAGCTCCTACAATGAGCAGTTCTTC CSARGGTSGGSSYNEQFF
few TRBJ2-7 - TRBV7-6 TGTGCCAGCAGCTTTGGGAAGATCTCCTACGAGCAGTACTTC CASSFGKISYEQYF
- TRBJ2-5 - TRBV29-1 TGCAGCGTTCTCCCACAGAGCCAAGAGACCCAGTACTTC CSVLPQSQETQYF
- TRBJ2-2 - TRBV28 TGTGCCAGCAGTTTATCTTTAGACACAACAACGAACACCGGGGAGCTGTTTTTT CASSLSLDTTTNTGELFF